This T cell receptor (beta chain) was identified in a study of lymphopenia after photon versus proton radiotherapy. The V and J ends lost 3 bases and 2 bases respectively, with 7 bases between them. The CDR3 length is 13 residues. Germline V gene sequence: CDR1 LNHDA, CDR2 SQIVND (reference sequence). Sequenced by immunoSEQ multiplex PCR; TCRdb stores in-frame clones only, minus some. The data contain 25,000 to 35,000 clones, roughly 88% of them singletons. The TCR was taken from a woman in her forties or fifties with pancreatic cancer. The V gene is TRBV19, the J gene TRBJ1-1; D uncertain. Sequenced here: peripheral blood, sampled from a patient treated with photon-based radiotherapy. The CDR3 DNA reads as TGTGCCAGTAGTATGTACTCCAACACTGAAGCTTTCTTT. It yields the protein CASSMYSNTEAFF.